This T cell receptor (beta chain) originates from a study of T cell repertoires in aging, cancer and after chemotherapy. At the level of the study: Six age groups, ranging from 30 or younger to 70 or older, included the donors. Findings and limits, study-wide: Hematological cancer patients had lymphoid organ infiltration that may impair thymic emigration or T cell expansion. Across the chemotherapy interval, each cancer cohort showed higher median generation probability, suggesting thymic rebound. In cancer patients, declining TCR diversity with age involved lost richness and lost evenness.

Looked up from germline, CDR1 is GTSNPN and CDR2 is SVGIG (reference sequence). The ends lost 1 base at V and 6 bases at J; junction bases unmatched: 9. The CDR3 is 16 amino acids. The template was genomic DNA from peripheral blood, not RNA. TRB rearrangements spanning V, D and J were amplified using mixed TRB-A/B primers. TCRdb passed the multiplex PCR reads through MiXCR, listing each CDR3 protein once. The sample records approximately 1,800 distinct CDR3 sequences, under 65% being singletons. In its sample, this clonotype was seen a few times. What it binds is unknown. Sequencing was performed on blood. The chain links TRBV30 to TRBJ2-2, with 9 bases that match TRBD2. The source is a human donor with a blood cancer. DNA for the CDR3: TGTGCCTGGAGTGACCGTGGCGGGAGGGGGGCCGGGGAGCTGTTTTTT. Its translation is CAWSDRGGRGAGELFF.